This TCR beta chain was identified during a study of shared clonotypes between healthy human individuals. In germline, CDR1 is SNHLY, CDR2 FYNNEI. This CDR3 contains 13 residues. V lost 6 bases, J lost 5 bases, and 13 bases lay in between. Assay used: immunoSEQ multiplex PCR; TCRdb lists only in-frame clones, some missing. The sample lists 2 million to 2.5 million clones; around 95% were seen once. Study findings and constraints: Rarefaction indicated that sorted-subset sequencing remained incomplete although depth was large. Represented diversity (both genetic and exposure-history) was limited by the small number of donors. Richness estimates generally favored naive over memory subsets.

As concerns this clone: What it binds is not known.

Both subsets, CD45RA+ naive and CD45RA-negative memory, were split from the CD4+ cells. The rearrangement joins TRBV2 to TRBJ2-5, with D unresolved. The sequenced sample consisted of naive CD4+ T cells sorted from blood. Stated subset: CD45RA+ positively selected. The TCR comes from a man between 18 and 35 years old in good health. The CDR3 region has the DNA TGTGCCAGCAGGGCCCTGGGCTATGAGACCCAGTACTTC. Translating gives CASRALGYETQYF.